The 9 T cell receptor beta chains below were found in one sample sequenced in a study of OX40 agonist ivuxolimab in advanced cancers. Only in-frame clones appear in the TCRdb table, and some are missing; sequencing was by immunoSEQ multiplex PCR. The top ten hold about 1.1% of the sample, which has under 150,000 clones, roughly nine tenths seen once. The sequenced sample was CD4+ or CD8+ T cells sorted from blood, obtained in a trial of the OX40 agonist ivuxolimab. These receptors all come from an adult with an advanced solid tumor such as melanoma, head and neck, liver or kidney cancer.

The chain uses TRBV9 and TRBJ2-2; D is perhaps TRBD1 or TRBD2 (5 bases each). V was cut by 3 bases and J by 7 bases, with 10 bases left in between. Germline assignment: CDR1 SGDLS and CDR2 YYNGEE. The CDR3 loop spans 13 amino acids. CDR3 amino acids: CASSELGVGELFF. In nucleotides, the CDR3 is TGTGCCAGCAGCGAGTTGGGGGTCGGGGAGCTGTTTTTT. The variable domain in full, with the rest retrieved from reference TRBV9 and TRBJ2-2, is DSGVTQTPKHLITATGQRVTLRCSPRSGDLSVYWYQQSLDQGLQFLIQYYNGEERAKGNILERFSAQQFPDLHSELNLSSLELGDSALYFCASSELGVGELFFGEGSRLTVL.

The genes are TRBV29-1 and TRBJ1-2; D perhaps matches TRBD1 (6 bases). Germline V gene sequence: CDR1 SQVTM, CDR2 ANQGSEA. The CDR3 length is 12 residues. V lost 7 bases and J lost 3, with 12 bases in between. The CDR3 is CSGGQFDYGYTF. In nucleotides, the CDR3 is TGCAGCGGAGGACAGTTCGACTATGGCTACACCTTC.

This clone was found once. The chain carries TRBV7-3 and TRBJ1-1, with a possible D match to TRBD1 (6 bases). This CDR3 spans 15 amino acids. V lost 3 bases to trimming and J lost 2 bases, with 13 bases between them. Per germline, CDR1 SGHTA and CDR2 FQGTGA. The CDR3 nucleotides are TGTGCCAGCAGCTTCCAACAGGGACAAAACACTGAAGCTTTCTTT. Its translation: CASSFQQGQNTEAFF. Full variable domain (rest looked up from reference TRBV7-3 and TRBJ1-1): GAGVSQTPSNKVTEKGKYVELRCDPISGHTALYWYRQSLGQGPEFLIYFQGTGAADDSGLPNDRFFAVRPEGSVSTLKIQRTERGDSAVYLCASSFQQGQNTEAFFGQGTRLTVV.

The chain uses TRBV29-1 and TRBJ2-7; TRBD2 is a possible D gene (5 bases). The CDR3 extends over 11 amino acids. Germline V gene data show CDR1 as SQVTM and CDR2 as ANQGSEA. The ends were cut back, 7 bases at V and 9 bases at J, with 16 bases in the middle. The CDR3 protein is CSASQEATQYF. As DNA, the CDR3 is TGCAGCGCGTCGCAGGAGGCGACGCAGTACTTC.

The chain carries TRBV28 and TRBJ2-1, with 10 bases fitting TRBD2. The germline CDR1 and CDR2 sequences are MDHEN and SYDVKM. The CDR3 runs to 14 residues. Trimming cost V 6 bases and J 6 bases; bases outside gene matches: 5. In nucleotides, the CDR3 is TGTGCCAGCAGCAGTTGGACTAGCGGCAATGAGCAGTTCTTC. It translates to CASSSWTSGNEQFF. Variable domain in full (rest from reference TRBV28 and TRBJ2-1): DVKVTQSSRYLVKRTGEKVFLECVQDMDHENMFWYRQDPGLGLRLIYFSYDVKMKEKGDIPEGYSVSREKKERFSLILESASTNQTSMYLCASSSWTSGNEQFFGPGTRLTVL.

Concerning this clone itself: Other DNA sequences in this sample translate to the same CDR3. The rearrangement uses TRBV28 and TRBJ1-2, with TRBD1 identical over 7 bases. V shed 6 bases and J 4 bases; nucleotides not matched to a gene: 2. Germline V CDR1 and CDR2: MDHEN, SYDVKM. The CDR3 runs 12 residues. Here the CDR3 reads CASRGTVYGYTF. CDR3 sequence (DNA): TGTGCCAGCAGAGGGACAGTCTATGGCTACACCTTC.

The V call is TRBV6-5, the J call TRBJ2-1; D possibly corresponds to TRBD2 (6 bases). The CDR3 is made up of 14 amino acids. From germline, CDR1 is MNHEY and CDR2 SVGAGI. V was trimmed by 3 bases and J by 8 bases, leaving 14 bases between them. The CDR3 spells CASSYSDSGDEQFF. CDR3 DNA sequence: TGTGCCAGCAGTTATTCAGACTCGGGGGATGAGCAGTTCTTC.

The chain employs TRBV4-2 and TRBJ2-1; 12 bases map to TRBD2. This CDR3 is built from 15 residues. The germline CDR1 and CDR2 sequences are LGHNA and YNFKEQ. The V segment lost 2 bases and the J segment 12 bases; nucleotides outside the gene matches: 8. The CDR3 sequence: CASSQSNLAGGVQFF. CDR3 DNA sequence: TGTGCCAGCAGCCAAAGTAATCTAGCGGGGGGGGTGCAGTTCTTC.

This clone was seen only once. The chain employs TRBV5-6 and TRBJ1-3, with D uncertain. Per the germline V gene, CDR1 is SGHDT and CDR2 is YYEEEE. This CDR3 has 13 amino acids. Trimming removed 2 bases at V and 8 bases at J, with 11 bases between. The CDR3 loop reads CASSLGIVHTIYF. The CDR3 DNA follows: TGTGCCAGCAGCTTAGGGATAGTGCACACCATATATTTT.